This T cell receptor beta chain was sequenced for a study of cytomegalovirus exposure and HLA in healthy donors. Details on this clone: Its antigen remains unidentified.

Only in-frame clones appear in the TCRdb table, and some are missing; sequencing was by immunoSEQ multiplex PCR. The sample has about 71,000 clones; around 95% are singletons. CDR1 and CDR2 (germline): KGHSH, LQKENI. The length of the CDR3 is 15 residues. Trimming removed 6 bases from V and 4 bases from J; junction bases left unmatched: 10. General study results and limits: Subsequent analysis found a tendency for first-cohort TCR clusters to co-occur within the 90 to 150 validation repertoires. CMV antigen specificity of three CMV-associated chains was confirmed in vitro.

The sequence was obtained from a man aged 18 to 35 in good health and CMV-seropositive. Sequencing was performed on PBMCs. The rearrangement links TRBV18 to TRBJ2-3; 7 bases align to TRBD2. The CDR3 coding sequence is TGTGCCAGCTCCCGAAGCGGGGTGGGTCCAGATACGCAGTATTTT. Its protein product is CASSRSGVGPDTQYF.